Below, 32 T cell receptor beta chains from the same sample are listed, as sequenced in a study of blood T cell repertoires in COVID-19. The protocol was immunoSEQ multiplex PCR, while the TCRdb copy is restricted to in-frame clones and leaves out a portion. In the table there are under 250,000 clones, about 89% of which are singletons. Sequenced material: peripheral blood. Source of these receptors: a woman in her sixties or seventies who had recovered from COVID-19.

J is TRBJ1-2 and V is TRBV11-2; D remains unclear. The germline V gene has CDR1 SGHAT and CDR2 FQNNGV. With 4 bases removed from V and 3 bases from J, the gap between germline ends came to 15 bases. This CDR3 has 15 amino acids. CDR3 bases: TGTGCCAGCAGCTCCTTGAGGCACGCTGACTATGGCTACACCTTC. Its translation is CASSSLRHADYGYTF.

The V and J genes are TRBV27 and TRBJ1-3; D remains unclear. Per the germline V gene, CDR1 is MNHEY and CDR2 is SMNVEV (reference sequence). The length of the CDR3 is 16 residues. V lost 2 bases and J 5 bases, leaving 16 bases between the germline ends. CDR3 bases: TGTGCCAGCAGTTTAAGCGCGCGGGTATCCCGAAACACCATATATTTT. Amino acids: CASSLSARVSRNTIYF.

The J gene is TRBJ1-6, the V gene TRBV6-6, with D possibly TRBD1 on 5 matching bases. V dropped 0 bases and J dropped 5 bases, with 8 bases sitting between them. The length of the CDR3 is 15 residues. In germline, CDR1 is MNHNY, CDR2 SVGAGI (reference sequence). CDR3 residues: CASSYSTQDNSPLHF. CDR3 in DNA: TGTGCCAGCAGTTACTCGACACAGGATAATTCACCCCTCCACTTT.

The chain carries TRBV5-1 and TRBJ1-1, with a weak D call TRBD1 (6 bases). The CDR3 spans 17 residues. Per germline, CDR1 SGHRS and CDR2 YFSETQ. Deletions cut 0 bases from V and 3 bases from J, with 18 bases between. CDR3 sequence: CASSLVSWGRGDTEAFF. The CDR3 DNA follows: TGCGCCAGCAGCTTGGTGTCATGGGGGCGTGGGGACACTGAAGCTTTCTTT.

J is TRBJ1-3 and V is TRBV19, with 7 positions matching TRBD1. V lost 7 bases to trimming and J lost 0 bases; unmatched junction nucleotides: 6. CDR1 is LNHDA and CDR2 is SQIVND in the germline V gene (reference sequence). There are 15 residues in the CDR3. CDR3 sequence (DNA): TGTGCCAGTACAAAGGACAGGTACTCTGGAAACACCATATATTTT. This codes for CASTKDRYSGNTIYF. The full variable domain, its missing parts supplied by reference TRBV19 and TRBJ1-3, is DGGITQSPKYLFRKEGQNVTLSCEQNLNHDAMYWYRQDPGQGLRLIYYSQIVNDFQKGDIAEGYSVSREKKESFPLTVTSAQKNPTAFYLCASTKDRYSGNTIYFGEGSWLTVV.

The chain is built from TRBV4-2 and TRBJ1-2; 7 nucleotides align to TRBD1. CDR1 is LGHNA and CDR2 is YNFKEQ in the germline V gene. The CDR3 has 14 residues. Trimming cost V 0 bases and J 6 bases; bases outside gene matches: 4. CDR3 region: CASSQDKGADGYTF. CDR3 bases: TGTGCCAGCAGCCAAGATAAGGGGGCTGATGGCTACACCTTC.

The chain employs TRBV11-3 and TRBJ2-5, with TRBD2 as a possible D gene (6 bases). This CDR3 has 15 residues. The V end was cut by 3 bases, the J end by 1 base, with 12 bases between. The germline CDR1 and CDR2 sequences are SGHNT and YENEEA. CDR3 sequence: CASSFRAGIQETQYF. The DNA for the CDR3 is TGTGCCAGCAGCTTCCGAGCGGGCATCCAAGAGACCCAGTACTTC.

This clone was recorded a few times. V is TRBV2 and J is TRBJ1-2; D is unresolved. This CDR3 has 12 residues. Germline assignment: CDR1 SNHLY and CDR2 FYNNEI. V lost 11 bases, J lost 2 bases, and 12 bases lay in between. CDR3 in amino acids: CAYTEGNYGYTF. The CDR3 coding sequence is TGTGCCTACACGGAGGGCAACTATGGCTACACCTTC.

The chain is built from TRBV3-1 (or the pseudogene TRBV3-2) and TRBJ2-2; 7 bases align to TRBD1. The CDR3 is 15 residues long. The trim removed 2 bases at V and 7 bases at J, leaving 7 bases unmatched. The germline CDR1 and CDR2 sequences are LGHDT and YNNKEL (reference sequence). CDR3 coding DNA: TGTGCCAGCAGCCAAATGGCAGGGGGTGACGGGGAGCTGTTTTTT. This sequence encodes CASSQMAGGDGELFF.

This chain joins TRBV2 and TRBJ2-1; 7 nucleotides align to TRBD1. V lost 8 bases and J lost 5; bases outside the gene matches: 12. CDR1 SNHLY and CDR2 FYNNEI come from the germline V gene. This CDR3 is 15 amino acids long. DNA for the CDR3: TGTGCCAGCGGTCAGTACGGGACAGAGAACAATGAGCAGTTCTTC. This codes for CASGQYGTENNEQFF.

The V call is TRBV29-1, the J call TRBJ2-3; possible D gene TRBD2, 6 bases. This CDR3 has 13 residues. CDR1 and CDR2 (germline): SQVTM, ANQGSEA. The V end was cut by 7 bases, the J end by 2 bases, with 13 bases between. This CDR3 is CSAGQRATDTQYF. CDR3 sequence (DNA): TGCAGCGCCGGTCAGCGGGCCACAGATACGCAGTATTTT.

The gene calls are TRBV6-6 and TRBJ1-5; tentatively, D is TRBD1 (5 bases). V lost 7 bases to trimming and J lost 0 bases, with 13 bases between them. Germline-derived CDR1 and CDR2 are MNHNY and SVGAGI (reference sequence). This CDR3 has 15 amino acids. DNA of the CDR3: TGTGCCAGCACCCCGGCGGGACCTAGCAATCAGCCCCAGCATTTT. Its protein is CASTPAGPSNQPQHF.

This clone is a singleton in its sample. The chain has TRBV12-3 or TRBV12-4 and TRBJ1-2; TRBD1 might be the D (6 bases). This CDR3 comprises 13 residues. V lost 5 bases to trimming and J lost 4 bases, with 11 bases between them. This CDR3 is CASSADRAYGYTF. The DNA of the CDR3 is TGTGCCAGCAGTGCGGACAGAGCCTATGGCTACACCTTC.

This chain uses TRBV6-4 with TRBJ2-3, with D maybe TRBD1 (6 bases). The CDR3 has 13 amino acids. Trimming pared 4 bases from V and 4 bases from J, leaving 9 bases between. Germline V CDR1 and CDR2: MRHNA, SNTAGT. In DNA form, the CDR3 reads TGTGCCAGCAGTGCGTCAGGGGCAGATACGCAGTATTTT. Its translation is CASSASGADTQYF.

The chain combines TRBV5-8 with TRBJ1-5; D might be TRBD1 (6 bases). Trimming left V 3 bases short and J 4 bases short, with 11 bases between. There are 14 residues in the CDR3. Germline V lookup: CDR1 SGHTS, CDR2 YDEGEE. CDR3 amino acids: CASSSYRANQPQHF. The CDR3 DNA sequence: TGTGCCAGCAGCTCTTACAGGGCTAATCAGCCCCAGCATTTT.

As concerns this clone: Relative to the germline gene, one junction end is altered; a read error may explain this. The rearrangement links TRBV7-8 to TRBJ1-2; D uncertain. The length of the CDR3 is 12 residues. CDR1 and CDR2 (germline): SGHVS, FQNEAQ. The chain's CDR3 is CASSLGEVKFAF. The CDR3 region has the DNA TGTGCCAGCAGCTTAGGGGAGGTAAAGTTTGCCTTC.

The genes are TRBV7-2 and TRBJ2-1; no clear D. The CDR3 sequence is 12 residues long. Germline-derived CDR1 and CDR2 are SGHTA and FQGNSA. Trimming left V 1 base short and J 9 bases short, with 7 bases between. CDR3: CASSLGWSEQFF. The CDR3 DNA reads TGTGCCAGCAGCTTAGGGTGGAGTGAGCAGTTCTTC.

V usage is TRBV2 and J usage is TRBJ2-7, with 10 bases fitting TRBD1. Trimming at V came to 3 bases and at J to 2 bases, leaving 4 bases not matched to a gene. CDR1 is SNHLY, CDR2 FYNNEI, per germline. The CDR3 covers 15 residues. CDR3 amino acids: CASSEDRGIPYEQYF. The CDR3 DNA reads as TGTGCCAGCAGTGAGGACAGGGGGATTCCCTACGAGCAGTACTTC.

The CDR3 reads CASSPGAGMGTEAFF. The CDR3 DNA reads as TGTGCCAGCTCACCAGGTGCAGGGATGGGCACTGAAGCTTTCTTT. This chain connects TRBV18 to TRBJ1-1; weak D call: TRBD1 (5 bases). The germline V gene encodes CDR1 KGHSH and CDR2 LQKENI. V was pared by 2 bases and J by 4 bases, with 14 bases between. The CDR3 contains 15 residues.

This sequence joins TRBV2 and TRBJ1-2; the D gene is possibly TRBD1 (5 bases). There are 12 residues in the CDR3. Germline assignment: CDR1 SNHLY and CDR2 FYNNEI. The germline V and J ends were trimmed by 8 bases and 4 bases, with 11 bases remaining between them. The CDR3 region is CASGAGSYGYTF. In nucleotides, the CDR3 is TGTGCCAGCGGGGCGGGGAGCTATGGCTACACCTTC.

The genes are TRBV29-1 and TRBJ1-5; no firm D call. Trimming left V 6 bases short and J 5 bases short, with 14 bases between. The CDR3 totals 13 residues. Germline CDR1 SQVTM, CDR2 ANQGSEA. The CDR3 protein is CSVGEDGYQPQHF. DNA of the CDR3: TGCAGCGTCGGGGAGGACGGATATCAGCCCCAGCATTTT. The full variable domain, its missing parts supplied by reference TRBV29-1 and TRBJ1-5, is SAVISQKPSRDICQRGTSLTIQCQVDSQVTMMFWYRQQPGQSLTLIATANQGSEATYESGFVIDKFPISRPNLTFSTLTVSNMSPEDSSIYLCSVGEDGYQPQHFGDGTRLSIL.

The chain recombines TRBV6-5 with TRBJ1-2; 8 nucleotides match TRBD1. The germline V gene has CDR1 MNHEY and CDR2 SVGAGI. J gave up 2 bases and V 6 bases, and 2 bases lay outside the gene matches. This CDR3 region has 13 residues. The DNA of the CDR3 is TGTGCCAGCAGGACAGGGGCGAACTATGGCTACACCTTC. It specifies CASRTGANYGYTF.

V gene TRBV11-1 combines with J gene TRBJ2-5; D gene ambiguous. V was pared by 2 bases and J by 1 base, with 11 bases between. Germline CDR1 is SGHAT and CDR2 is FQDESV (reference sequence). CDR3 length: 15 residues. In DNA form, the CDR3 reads TGTGCCAGCAGCTTACCGTGGCATATCCAAGAGACCCAGTACTTC. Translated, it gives CASSLPWHIQETQYF.

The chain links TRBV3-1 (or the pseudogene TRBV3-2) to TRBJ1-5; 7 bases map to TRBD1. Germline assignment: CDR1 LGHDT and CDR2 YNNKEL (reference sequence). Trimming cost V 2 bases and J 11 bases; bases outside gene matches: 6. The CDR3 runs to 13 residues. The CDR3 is CASSQRGQSSQHF. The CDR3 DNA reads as TGTGCCAGCAGCCAAAGGGGACAGTCGTCCCAGCATTTT.

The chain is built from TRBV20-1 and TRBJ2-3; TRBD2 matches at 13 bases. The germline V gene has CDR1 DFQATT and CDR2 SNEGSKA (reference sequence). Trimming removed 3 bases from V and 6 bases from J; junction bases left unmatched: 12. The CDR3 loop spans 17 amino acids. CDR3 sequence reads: CSASGGLAGQLADTQYF. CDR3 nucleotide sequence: TGCAGTGCTAGTGGGGGACTAGCGGGGCAACTTGCGGATACGCAGTATTTT.

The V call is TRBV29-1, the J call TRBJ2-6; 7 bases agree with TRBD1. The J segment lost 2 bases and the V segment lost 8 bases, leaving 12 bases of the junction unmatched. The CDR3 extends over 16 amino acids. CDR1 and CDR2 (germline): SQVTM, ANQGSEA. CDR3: CSTTGVRWAGANVLTF. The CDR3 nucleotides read TGCAGCACCACAGGGGTAAGATGGGCTGGGGCCAACGTCCTGACTTTC.

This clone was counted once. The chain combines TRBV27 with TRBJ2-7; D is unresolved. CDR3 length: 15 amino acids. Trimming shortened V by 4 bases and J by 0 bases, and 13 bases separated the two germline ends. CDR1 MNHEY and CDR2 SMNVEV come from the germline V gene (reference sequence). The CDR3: CASSSVKVSSYEQYF. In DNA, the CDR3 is TGTGCCAGCAGTTCCGTAAAAGTCAGCTCCTACGAGCAGTACTTC.

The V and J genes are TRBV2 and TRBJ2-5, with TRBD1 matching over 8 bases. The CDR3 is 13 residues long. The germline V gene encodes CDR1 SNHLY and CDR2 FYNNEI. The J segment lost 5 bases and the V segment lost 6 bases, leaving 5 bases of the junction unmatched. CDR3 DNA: TGTGCCAGCAGGTTGACAGGGGCCGAGACCCAGTACTTC. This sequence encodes CASRLTGAETQYF. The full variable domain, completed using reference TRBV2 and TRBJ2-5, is EPEVTQTPSHQVTQMGQEVILRCVPISNHLYFYWYRQILGQKVEFLVSFYNNEISEKSEIFDDQFSVERPDGSNFTLKIRSTKLEDSAMYFCASRLTGAETQYFGPGTRLLVL.

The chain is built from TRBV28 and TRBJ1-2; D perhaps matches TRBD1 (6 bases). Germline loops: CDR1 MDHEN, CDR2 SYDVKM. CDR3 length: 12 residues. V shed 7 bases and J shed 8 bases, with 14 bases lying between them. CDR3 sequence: CASTKQGQGYTF. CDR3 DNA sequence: TGTGCCAGCACCAAACAGGGCCAGGGCTACACCTTC.

This chain's CDR3 is CASSQNRVSYF. CDR3 nucleotides: TGTGCCAGCAGCCAAAACAGGGTCAGCTACTTC. This chain uses TRBV3-1 (or the pseudogene TRBV3-2) with TRBJ2-7, with a weak D call TRBD1 (6 bases). The germline V gene has CDR1 LGHDT and CDR2 YNNKEL (reference sequence). The CDR3 loop spans 11 amino acids. V dropped 2 bases and J dropped 13 bases, with 12 bases sitting between them.

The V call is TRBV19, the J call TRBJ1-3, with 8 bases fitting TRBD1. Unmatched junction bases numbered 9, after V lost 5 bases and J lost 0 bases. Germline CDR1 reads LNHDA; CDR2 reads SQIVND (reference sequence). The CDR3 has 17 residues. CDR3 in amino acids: CASSLGTGSHSGNTIYF. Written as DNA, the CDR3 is TGTGCCAGTAGTCTCGGGACAGGCTCACACTCTGGAAACACCATATATTTT.

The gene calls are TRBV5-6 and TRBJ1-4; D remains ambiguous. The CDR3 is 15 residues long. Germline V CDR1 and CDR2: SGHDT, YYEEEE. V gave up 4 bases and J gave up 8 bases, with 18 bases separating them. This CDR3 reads CASSPEGRGSEKLFF. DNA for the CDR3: TGTGCCAGCAGCCCCGAGGGCCGAGGATCCGAAAAACTGTTTTTT.